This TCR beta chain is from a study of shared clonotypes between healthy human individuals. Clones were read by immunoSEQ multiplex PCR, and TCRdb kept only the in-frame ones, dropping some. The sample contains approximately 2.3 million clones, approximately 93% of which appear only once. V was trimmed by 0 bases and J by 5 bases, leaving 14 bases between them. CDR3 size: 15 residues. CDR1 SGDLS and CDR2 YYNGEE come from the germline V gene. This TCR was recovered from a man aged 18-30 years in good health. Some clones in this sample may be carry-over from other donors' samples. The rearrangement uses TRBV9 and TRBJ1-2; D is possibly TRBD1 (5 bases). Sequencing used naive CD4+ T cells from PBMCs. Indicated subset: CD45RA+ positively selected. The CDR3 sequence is CASSVDGAGPYGYTF. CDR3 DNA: TGTGCCAGCAGCGTAGATGGGGCCGGCCCATATGGCTACACCTTC. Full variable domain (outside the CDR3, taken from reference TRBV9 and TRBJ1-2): DSGVTQTPKHLITATGQRVTLRCSPRSGDLSVYWYQQSLDQGLQFLIQYYNGEERAKGNILERFSAQQFPDLHSELNLSSLELGDSALYFCASSVDGAGPYGYTFGSGTRLTVV.